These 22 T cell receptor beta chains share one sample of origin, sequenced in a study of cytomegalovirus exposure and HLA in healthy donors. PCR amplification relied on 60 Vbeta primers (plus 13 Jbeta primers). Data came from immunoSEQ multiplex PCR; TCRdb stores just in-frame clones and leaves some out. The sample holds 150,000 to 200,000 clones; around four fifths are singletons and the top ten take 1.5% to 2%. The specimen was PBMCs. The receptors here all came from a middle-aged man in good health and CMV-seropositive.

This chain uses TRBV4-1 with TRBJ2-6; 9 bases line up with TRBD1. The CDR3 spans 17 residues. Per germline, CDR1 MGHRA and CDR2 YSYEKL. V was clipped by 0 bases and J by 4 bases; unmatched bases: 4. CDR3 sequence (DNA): TGCGCCAGCAGCCAAGATGGGACAGGGACCGGGGCCAACGTCCTGACTTTC. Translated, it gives CASSQDGTGTGANVLTF.

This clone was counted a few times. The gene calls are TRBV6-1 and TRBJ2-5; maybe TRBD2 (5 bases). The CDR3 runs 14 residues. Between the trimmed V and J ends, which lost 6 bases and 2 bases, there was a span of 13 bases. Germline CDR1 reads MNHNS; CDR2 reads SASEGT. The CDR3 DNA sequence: TGTGCCAGCAGCGTCGGACTGGTACAAGAGACCCAGTACTTC. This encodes CASSVGLVQETQYF.

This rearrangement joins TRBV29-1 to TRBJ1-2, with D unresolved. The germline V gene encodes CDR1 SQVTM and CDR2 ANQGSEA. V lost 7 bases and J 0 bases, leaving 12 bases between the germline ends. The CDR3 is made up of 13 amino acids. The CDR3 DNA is TGCAGCGCAGCAGACGGAGCTAACTATGGCTACACCTTC. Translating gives CSAADGANYGYTF. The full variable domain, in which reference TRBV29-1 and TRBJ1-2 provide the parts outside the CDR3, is SAVISQKPSRDICQRGTSLTIQCQVDSQVTMMFWYRQQPGQSLTLIATANQGSEATYESGFVIDKFPISRPNLTFSTLTVSNMSPEDSSIYLCSAADGANYGYTFGSGTRLTVV.

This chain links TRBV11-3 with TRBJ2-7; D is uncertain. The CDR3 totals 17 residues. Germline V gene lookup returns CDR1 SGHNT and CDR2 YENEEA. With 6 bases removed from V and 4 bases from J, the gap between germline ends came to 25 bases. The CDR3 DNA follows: TGTGCCAGCAGGGTTGGTAGCTCTAGACGAGACGCATACGAGCAGTACTTC. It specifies CASRVGSSRRDAYEQYF.

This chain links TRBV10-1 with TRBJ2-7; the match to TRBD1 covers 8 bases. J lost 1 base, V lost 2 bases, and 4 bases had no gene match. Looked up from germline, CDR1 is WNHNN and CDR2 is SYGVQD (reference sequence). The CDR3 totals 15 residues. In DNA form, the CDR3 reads TGCGCCAGCAGTGAGAGGACAGGGAGGTCCTACGAGCAGTACTTC. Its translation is CASSERTGRSYEQYF.

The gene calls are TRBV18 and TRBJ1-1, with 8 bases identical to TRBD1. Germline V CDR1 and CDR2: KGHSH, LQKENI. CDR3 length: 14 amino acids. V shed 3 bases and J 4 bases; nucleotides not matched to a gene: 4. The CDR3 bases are TGTGCCAGCTCACCGGACAGGGCAGCCACTGAAGCTTTCTTT. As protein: CASSPDRAATEAFF.

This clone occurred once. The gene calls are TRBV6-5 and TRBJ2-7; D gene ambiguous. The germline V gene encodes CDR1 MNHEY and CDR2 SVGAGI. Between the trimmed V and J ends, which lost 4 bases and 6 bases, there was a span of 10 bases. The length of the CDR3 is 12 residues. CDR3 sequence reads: CASSFGVGEQYF. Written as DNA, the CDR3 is TGTGCCAGCAGTTTTGGAGTGGGCGAGCAGTACTTC.

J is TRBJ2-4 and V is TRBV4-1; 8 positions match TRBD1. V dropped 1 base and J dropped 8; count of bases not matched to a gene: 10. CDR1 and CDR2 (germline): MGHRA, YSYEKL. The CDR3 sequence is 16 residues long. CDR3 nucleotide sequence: TGCGCCAGCAGCCAAGCCGCAGGGGGCGTTTCGGACATTCAGTACTTC. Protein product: CASSQAAGGVSDIQYF.

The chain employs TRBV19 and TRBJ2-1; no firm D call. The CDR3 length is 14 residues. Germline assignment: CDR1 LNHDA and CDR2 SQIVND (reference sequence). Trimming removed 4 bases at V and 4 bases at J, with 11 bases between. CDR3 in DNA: TGTGCCAGTAGTACACCGGGTTTTTACAATGAGCAGTTCTTC. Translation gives CASSTPGFYNEQFF. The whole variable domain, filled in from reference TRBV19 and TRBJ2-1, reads DGGITQSPKYLFRKEGQNVTLSCEQNLNHDAMYWYRQDPGQGLRLIYYSQIVNDFQKGDIAEGYSVSREKKESFPLTVTSAQKNPTAFYLCASSTPGFYNEQFFGPGTRLTVL.

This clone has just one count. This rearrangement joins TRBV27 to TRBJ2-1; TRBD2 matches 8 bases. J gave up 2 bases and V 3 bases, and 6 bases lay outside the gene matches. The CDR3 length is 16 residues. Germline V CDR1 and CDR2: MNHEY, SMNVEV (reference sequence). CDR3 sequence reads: CASSFAAGGAYNEQFF. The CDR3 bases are TGTGCCAGCAGTTTCGCGGCGGGAGGTGCCTACAATGAGCAGTTCTTC.

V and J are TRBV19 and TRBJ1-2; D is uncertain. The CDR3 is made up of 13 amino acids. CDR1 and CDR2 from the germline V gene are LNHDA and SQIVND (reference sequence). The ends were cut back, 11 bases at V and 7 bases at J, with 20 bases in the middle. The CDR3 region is CAARARGSSGYTF. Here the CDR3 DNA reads TGTGCCGCACGGGCCCGGGGTAGCAGTGGCTACACCTTC.

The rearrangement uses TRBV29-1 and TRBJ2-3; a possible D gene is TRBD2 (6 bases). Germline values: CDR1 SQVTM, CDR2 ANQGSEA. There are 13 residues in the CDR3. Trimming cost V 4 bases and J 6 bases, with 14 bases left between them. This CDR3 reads CSVGRGRGDTQYF. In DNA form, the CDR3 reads TGCAGCGTTGGACGGGGGAGAGGGGATACGCAGTATTTT.

The CDR3 bases are TGTGCCAGCAGTGAAGTCGCAGGGGGCTTAGGCACTGAAGCTTTCTTT. Protein sequence: CASSEVAGGLGTEAFF. This rearrangement joins TRBV6-1 to TRBJ1-1, with 8 bases identical to TRBD1. CDR3 length equals 16 residues. The germline V gene encodes CDR1 MNHNS and CDR2 SASEGT. The junction had 8 bases not matched to a gene; V was cut back by 1 base and J by 4 bases.

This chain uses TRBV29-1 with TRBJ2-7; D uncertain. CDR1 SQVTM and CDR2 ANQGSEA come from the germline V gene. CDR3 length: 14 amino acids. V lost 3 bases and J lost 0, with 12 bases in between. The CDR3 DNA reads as TGCAGCGTTGAGGGCTCCGAAACCTCCTACGAGCAGTACTTC. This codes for CSVEGSETSYEQYF.

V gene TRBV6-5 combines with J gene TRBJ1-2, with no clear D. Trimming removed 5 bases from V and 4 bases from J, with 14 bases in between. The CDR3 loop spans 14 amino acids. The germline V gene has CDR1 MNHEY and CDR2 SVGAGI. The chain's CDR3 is CASSTTGEGYGYTF. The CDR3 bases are TGTGCCAGCAGTACGACCGGGGAGGGCTATGGCTACACCTTC.

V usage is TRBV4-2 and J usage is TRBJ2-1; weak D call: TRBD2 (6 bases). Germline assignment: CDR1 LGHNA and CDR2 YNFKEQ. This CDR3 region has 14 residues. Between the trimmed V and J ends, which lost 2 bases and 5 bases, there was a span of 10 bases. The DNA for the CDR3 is TGTGCCAGCAGCCAACGCGGGACCGACAATGAGCAGTTCTTC. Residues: CASSQRGTDNEQFF.

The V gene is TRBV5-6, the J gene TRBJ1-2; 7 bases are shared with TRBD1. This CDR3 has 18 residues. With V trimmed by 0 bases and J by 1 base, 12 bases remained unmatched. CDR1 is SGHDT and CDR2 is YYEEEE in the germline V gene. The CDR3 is CASSLVGVGGGSNYGYTF. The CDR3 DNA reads TGTGCCAGCAGCTTGGTGGGGGTCGGAGGGGGCAGTAACTATGGCTACACCTTC.

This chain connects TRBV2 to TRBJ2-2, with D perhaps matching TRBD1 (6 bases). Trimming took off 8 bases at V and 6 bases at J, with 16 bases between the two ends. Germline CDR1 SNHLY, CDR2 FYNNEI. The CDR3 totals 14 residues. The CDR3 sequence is CASRRPGDPGELFF. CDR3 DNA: TGTGCCAGCCGTAGGCCAGGGGATCCCGGGGAGCTGTTTTTT.

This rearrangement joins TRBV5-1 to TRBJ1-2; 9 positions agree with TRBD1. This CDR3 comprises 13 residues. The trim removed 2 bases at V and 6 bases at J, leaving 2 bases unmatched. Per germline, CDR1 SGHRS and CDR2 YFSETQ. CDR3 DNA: TGCGCCAGCAGCTTACAGGGGGCTAATGGCTACACCTTC. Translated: CASSLQGANGYTF.

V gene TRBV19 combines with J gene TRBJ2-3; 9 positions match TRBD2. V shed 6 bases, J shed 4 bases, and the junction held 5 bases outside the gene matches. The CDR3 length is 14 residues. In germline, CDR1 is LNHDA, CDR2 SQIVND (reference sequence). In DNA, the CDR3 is TGTGCCAGTAGCCTGGGCGGGAGGGCAGATACGCAGTATTTT. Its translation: CASSLGGRADTQYF.

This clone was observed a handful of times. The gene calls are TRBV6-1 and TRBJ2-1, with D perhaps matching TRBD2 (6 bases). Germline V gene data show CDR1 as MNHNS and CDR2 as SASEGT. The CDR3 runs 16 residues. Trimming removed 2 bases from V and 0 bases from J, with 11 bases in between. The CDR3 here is CASSESAGGSYNEQFF. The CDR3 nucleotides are TGTGCCAGCAGTGAATCAGCGGGCGGCTCCTACAATGAGCAGTTCTTC.

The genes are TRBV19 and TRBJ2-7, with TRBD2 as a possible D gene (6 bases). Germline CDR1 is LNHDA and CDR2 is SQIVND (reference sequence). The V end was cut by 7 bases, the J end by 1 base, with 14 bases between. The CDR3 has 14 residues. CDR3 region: CASNGGGRSYEQYF. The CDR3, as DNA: TGTGCCAGTAATGGGGGAGGCCGTTCCTACGAGCAGTACTTC.